These T cell receptor beta chains were read from a single sample in a study of cytomegalovirus exposure and HLA in healthy donors. Some clones are missing from TCRdb's copy, which holds only in-frame ones; the method was immunoSEQ multiplex PCR. This table has under 150,000 clones, about nine tenths appearing once. The sample consisted of PBMCs. All receptors derive from a man between 18 and 35 years old in good health and CMV-seronegative. Both conserved end residues are part of each CDR3.

CDR3 length | V gene | CDR3 protein
13 | TRBV6-5 | CASSSLPSQPQHF
14 | TRBV25-1 | CASLDREGTDTQYF
17 | TRBV21-1 | CASSFPPGRDGPYEQYF
15 | TRBV9 | CASSAQAGGTYEQYF
14 | TRBV27 | CASERGRNTGELFF
14 | TRBV7-2 | CASSRDRFTGELFF
16 | TRBV27 | CASSLTRQGGLGEQYF
15 | TRBV6-5 | CASSFSGTHNYGYTF
14 | TRBV18 | CASSPGTETGELFF
14 | TRBV4-3 | CASSREGRGEKLFF
16 | TRBV9 | CASSVEGGMLTGELFF
16 | TRBV5-1 | CASSPQSGQGPDGYTF
16 | TRBV18 | CASSRGREFPNTEAFF
15 | TRBV9 | CASSVNSEGGGTQYF
13 | TRBV7-2 | CASSLSLDNEQFF
15 | TRBV4-1 | CASSQGRAPGNTIYF
16 | TRBV5-1 | CASRLLTGTGYYEQYF
17 | TRBV5-6 | CASSFGQTYWWADTQYF
15 | TRBV6-1 | CASRRTSGGADTQYF
13 | TRBV28 | CASGPQREYEQYF
17 | TRBV7-2 | CASSLGLGGRWAGELFF
13 | TRBV5-6 | CASSLSPRGEQYF
15 | TRBV12-5 | CASGLDRDSPHGQHF
14 | TRBV28 | CASSFGQGGSPLHF
16 | TRBV27 | CASSLGGAHAYNEQFF
16 | TRBV11-3 | CASSSYPRQIYYGYTF
16 | TRBV11-2 | CASSLGGPYPHNEQFF
14 | TRBV27 | CASSFGALNTEAFF
15 | TRBV7-9 | CASSSGTGLGQPQHF
12 | TRBV6-1 | CASSEPPGFQFF
13 | TRBV12-5 | CASGFFGNTEAFF
13 | TRBV6-1 | CASVGGYAYEQYF
19 | TRBV5-7 | CASSLRVRGGAPLDWVQYF
15 | TRBV18 | CASSPRTGRNEKLFF
13 | TRBV19 | CASSIMAKETQYF
20 | TRBV21-1 | CASISPIQGGSGSGKDTQYF
15 | TRBV5-4 | CASSPDPGMGTEAFF
14 | TRBV10-2 | CASRNPGGNQPQHF
17 | TRBV4-1 | CASSQGLAGVHTGELFF
15 | TRBV7-8 | CASSLGRGHSTEAFF
15 | TRBV18 | CASSPRLAGEETQYF
15 | TRBV5-1 | CASSAGQTNTGELFF
13 | TRBV15 | CATSRDQGSPLHF
12 | TRBV29-1 | CSVNGQDYGYTF
15 | TRBV9 | CASSRTLQLDNEQFF
15 | TRBV6-1 | CASSERGRSTDTQYF
16 | TRBV6-5 | CASSYPRDRGFSGYTF
18 | TRBV30 | CAWSLNPTGGIYTGELFF
14 | TRBV19 | CASSPGDRGNGYTF
13 | TRBV10-1 | CASSESSQTEQYF
15 | TRBV9 | CASSVGGPRNSPLHF
16 | TRBV9 | CASSVPPASGAHEQFF
16 | TRBV28 | CASSLGTSGRGNEQFF
15 | TRBV7-6 | CASSKTLAGGNEQFF
13 | TRBV6-1 | CASSPREDQPQHF
14 | TRBV4-1 | CASSLTTGVNEQFF
15 | TRBV10-3 | CATTSEGGHTDTQYF
15 | TRBV5-1 | CASSWGQGGTYEQYF